This TCR beta chain was captured by sequencing in a study of regulatory T cells in long-lasting Graves disease. To make TCR beta libraries, researchers used iRepertoire HTBI primers and Arm-PCR of CDR3 regions. A single record per CDR3 protein comes from TCRdb applying MiXCR to the multiplex PCR reads. The table has a few hundred thousand distinct CDR3 sequences, roughly a quarter seen once; the top ten hold approximately 25%. Regarding the study as a whole: Lower TCR diversity was seen in persistent Graves' patients than in newly diagnosed ones. There were preferences for TRBV28, TRBJ1-2 and TRBJ2-5 in persistent disease.

Time point: persistent/refractory GD, antithyroid drugs over 5 years with positive TRAb. The TCR library used RNA extracted from PBMCs. As for this clonotype: Its antigen is unknown. A single base separates this from a much larger clone, so it may be a read error.

The germline gives CDR1 SNHLY, CDR2 FYNNEI. This CDR3 comprises 16 residues. The input for sequencing was peripheral blood mononuclear cells (PBMCs), taken when the disease was refractory, from a patient treated with antithyroid drugs. This sequence originates from a female donor with Graves disease. This chain connects TRBV2 to TRBJ1-1, with D possibly TRBD1 on 6 matching bases. The CDR3 DNA sequence: TGTGCCAGCAGCACGGGGGCGTCGCTAGTGGGAACTGGAGCTTTCTTT. Encoded protein: CASSTGASLVGTGAFF.